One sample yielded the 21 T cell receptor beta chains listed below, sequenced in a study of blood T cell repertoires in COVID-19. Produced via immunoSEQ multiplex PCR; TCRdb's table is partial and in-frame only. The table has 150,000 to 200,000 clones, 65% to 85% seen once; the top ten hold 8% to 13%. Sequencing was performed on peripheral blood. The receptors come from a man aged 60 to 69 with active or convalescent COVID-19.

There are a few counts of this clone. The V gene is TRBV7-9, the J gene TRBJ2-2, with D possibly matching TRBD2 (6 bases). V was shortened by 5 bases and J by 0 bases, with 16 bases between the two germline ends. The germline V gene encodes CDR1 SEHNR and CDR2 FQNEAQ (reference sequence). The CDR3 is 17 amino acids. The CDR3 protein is CASSLPGGGSNTGELFF. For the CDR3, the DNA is TGTGCCAGCAGCCTCCCCGGGGGAGGATCGAACACCGGGGAGCTGTTTTTT.

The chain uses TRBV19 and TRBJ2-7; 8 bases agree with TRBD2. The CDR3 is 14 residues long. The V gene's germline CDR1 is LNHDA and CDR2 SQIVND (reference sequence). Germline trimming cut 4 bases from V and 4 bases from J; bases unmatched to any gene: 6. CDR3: CASSTYSGSYEQYF. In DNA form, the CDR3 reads TGTGCCAGTAGTACCTACAGCGGGAGTTACGAGCAGTACTTC.

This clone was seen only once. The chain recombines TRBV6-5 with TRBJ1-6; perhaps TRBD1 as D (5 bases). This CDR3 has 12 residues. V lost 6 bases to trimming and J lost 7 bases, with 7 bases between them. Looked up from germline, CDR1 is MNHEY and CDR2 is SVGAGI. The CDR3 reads CASRRQNSPLHF. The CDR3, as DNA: TGTGCCAGCAGAAGACAGAATTCACCCCTCCACTTT.

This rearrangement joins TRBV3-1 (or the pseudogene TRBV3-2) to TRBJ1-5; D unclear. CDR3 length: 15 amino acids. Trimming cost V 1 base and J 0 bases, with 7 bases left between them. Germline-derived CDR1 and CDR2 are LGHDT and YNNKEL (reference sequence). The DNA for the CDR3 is TGTGCCAGCAGCCAAGGACAATATAGCAATCAGCCCCAGCATTTT. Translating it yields CASSQGQYSNQPQHF.

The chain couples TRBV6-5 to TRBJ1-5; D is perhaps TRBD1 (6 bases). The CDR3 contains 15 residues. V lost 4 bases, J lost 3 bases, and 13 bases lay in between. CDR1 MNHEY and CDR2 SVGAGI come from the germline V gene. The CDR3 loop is CASSSDRTNNQPQHF. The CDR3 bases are TGTGCCAGCAGTTCAGACAGGACGAACAATCAGCCCCAGCATTTT.

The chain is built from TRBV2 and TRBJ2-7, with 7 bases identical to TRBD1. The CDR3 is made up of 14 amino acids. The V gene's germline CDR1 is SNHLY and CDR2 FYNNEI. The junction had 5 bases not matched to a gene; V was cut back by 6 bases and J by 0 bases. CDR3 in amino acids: CASSLQGSSYEQYF. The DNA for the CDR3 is TGTGCCAGCAGCTTACAGGGGAGCTCCTACGAGCAGTACTTC.

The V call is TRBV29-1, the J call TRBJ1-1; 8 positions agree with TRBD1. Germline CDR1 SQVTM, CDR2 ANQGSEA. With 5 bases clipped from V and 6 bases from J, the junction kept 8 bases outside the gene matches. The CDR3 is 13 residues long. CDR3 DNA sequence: TGCAGCGTTCGGCGGACAGGGTCGGCTGAAGCTTTCTTT. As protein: CSVRRTGSAEAFF. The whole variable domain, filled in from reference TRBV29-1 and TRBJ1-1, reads SAVISQKPSRDICQRGTSLTIQCQVDSQVTMMFWYRQQPGQSLTLIATANQGSEATYESGFVIDKFPISRPNLTFSTLTVSNMSPEDSSIYLCSVRRTGSAEAFFGQGTRLTVV.

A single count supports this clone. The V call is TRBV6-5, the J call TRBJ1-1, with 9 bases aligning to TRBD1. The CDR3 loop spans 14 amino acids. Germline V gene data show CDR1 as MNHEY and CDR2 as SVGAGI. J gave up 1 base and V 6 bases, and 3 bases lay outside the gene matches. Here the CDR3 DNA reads TGTGCCAGCAGCCCGGACAGGGGGAACACTGAAGCTTTCTTT. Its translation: CASSPDRGNTEAFF.

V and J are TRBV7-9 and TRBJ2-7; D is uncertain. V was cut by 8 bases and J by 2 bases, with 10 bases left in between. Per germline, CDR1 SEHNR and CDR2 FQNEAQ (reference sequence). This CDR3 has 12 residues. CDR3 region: CASGRQTYEQYF. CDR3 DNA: TGTGCCAGCGGCCGACAAACCTACGAGCAGTACTTC.

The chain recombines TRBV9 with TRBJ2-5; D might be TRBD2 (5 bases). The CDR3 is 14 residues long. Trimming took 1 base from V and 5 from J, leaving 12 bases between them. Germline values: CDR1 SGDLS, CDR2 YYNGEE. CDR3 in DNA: TGTGCCAGCAGCGTATTAGCTTCGGGGGAGACCCAGTACTTC. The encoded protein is CASSVLASGETQYF. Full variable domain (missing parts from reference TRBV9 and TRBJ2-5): DSGVTQTPKHLITATGQRVTLRCSPRSGDLSVYWYQQSLDQGLQFLIQYYNGEERAKGNILERFSAQQFPDLHSELNLSSLELGDSALYFCASSVLASGETQYFGPGTRLLVL.

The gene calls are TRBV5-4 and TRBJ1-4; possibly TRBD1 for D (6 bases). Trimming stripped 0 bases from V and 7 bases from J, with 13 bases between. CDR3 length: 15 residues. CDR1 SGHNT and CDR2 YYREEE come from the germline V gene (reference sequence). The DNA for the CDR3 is TGTGCCAGCAGCTTGGAAGGGACAATACCTGAAAAACTGTTTTTT. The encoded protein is CASSLEGTIPEKLFF.

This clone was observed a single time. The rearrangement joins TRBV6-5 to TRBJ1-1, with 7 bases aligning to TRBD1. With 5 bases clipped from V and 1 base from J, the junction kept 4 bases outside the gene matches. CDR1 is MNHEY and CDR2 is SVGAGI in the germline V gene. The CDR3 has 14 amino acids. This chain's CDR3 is CASSRQGPNTEAFF. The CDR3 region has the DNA TGTGCCAGCAGTCGACAGGGTCCGAACACTGAAGCTTTCTTT.

In nucleotides, the CDR3 is TGTGCCAGCAGCTTCGGGGGGGACGCCTCTTTGCGTGGCTACACCTTC. This encodes CASSFGGDASLRGYTF. This chain uses TRBV7-9 with TRBJ1-2, with a possible D match to TRBD1 (5 bases). The ends were cut back, 3 bases at V and 7 bases at J, with 21 bases in the middle. Looked up from germline, CDR1 is SEHNR and CDR2 is FQNEAQ (reference sequence). The CDR3 runs 16 residues.

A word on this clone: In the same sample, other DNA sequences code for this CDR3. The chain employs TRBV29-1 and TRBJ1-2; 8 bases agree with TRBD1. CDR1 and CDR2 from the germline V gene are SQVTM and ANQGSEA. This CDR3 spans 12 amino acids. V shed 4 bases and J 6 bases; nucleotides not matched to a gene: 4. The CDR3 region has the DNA TGCAGCGTTGGACAGGGGAGAGATGGCTACACCTTC. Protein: CSVGQGRDGYTF.

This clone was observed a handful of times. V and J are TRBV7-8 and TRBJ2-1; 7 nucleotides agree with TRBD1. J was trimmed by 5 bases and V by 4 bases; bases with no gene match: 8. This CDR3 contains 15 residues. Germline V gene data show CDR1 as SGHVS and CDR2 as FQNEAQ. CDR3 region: CASSSPWGQNNEQFF. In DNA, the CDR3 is TGTGCCAGCAGCTCCCCGTGGGGACAGAACAATGAGCAGTTCTTC.

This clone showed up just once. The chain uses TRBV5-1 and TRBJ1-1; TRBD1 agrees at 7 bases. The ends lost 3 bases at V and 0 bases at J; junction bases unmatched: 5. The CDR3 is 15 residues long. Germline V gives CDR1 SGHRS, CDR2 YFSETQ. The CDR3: CASSSRGQLNTEAFF. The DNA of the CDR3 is TGCGCCAGCAGCTCTAGGGGACAGCTGAACACTGAAGCTTTCTTT.

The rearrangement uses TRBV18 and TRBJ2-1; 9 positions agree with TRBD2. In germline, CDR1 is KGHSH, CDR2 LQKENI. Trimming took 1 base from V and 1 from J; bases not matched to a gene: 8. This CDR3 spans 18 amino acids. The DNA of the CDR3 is TGTGCCAGCTCACCACGGCTAGCGGGAAGCTCGTCCTACAATGAGCAGTTCTTC. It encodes CASSPRLAGSSSYNEQFF. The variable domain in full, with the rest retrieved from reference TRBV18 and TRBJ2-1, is NAGVMQNPRHLVRRRGQEARLRCSPMKGHSHVYWYRQLPEEGLKFMVYLQKENIIDESGMPKERFSAEFPKEGPSILRIQQVVRGDSAAYFCASSPRLAGSSSYNEQFFGPGTRLTVL.

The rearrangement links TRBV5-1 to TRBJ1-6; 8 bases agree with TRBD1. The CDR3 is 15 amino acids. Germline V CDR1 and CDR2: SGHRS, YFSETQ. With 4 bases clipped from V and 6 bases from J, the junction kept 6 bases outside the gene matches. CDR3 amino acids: CASSLGTGSNSPLHF. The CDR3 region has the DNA TGCGCCAGCAGCCTCGGGACAGGTAGTAATTCACCCCTCCACTTT.

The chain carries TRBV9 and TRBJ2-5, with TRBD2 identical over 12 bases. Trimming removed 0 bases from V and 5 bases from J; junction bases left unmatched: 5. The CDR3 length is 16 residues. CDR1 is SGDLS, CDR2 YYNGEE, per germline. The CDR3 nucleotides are TGTGCCAGCAGCGTAGCTACCGGACTAGCGGGGGAGACCCAGTACTTC. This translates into CASSVATGLAGETQYF. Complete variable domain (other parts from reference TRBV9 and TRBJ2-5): DSGVTQTPKHLITATGQRVTLRCSPRSGDLSVYWYQQSLDQGLQFLIQYYNGEERAKGNILERFSAQQFPDLHSELNLSSLELGDSALYFCASSVATGLAGETQYFGPGTRLLVL.

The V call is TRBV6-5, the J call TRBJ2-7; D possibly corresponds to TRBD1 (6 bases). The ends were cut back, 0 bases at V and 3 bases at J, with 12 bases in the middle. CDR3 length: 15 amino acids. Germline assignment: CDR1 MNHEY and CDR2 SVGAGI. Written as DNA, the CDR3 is TGTGCCAGCAGTTACTCGAGGGGGAGTGGCTACGAGCAGTACTTC. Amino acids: CASSYSRGSGYEQYF.

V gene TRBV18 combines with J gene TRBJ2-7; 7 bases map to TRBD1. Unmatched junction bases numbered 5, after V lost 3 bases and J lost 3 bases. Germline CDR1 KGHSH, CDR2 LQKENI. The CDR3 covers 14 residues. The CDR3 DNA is TGTGCCAGCTCACCGACAGGGATTAACTACGAGCAGTACTTC. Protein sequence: CASSPTGINYEQYF.